Given below is one T cell receptor beta chain in context. This sample was included in a study of blood T cell repertoires in COVID-19. Study as a whole: The United States, Italy and Spain were the sources of the acute and convalescent COVID-19 samples. The cDNA or gDNA used as material had been derived from T cells, B-cell-depleted T cells, or PBMCs.

The length of the CDR3 is 14 residues. CDR1 is SGDLS, CDR2 YYNGEE, per germline. Trimming at V came to 7 bases and at J to 1 base, leaving 3 bases not matched to a gene. Original analysis: Estimated nucleated cell counts came from reference gene primer amplification. Only in-frame clones appear in the TCRdb table, and some are missing; sequencing was by immunoSEQ multiplex PCR. Clone size and V and J calls were adopted from that table, with D and trimming inferred from the DNA. This table has fewer than 500,000 clones, about 89% appearing once. This rearrangement joins TRBV9 to TRBJ2-1, with 9 bases lining up with TRBD1. This receptor was taken from a woman aged 30 to 39 with acute or convalescent COVID-19. The sequenced sample consisted of peripheral blood. The CDR3 sequence: CASGGTGSYNEQFF. DNA for the CDR3: TGTGCCAGCGGGGGGACAGGGTCCTACAATGAGCAGTTCTTC.